This entry features one T cell receptor (beta chain) sequence. Its antigen is unidentified. The sample originates from a study of cytomegalovirus exposure and HLA in healthy donors. Background on the study: Early released data had around 89 million unique TCRs, all coming from HLA-typed donors. Among the roughly 400 genotyped donors, 70% to 90% were placed in the Caucasian-associated ancestry cluster.

General study results and limits: An analysis done earlier found most TCR beta V segments productive about 90% or about 30% of the time. A later analysis showed TCR association rates differing by HLA locus, peaking at DRB1 and lowest at HLA-C.

The PCR employed 60 Vbeta primers together with 13 Jbeta primers. Profiled with immunoSEQ multiplex PCR; TCRdb holds only in-frame clones, not every one. The sample has a few hundred thousand clones; about 83% are singletons. There are 14 residues in the CDR3. From germline, CDR1 is SGHRS and CDR2 YFSETQ. V was pared by 5 bases and J by 7 bases, with 6 bases of the junction left unmatched. The sequence was collected from a girl between 5 and 17 years old in good health and CMV-seronegative. The chain links TRBV5-1 to TRBJ2-2; TRBD1 aligns across 9 bases. The sequencing input was PBMCs. The CDR3 loop is CASSPGQGHGELFF. DNA of the CDR3: TGCGCCAGCAGTCCGGGACAGGGTCACGGGGAGCTGTTTTTT.